This T cell receptor (beta chain) was found in a study of Tregs in tolerant kidney transplant recipients. A note on this clone: Its matching antigen is unknown.

Assay: immunoSEQ multiplex PCR; the TCRdb copy retains only in-frame clones and omits some. The sample lists roughly 80,000 clones, roughly 98% seen once, with about 0.61% in the top ten. Broader study findings: Activated donor B cell expansion appeared to reveal the most relevant donor-specific TCRbeta repertoire.

Unstimulated Tregs (CD4+CD25+CD127-) and CD4+CD25- non-Tregs were sorted from PBMCs. CDR1 and CDR2 from the germline V gene are MRHNA and SNTAGT. The V gene end was trimmed by 4 bases and the J gene end by 4 bases; junction bases not matched to a gene: 6. The CDR3 contains 15 residues. The sequences come from CD4+ T cells from blood, collected before the transplant. This receptor was taken from a human donor who received a combined kidney and bone marrow transplant. The chain uses TRBV6-4 and TRBJ2-1; 8 bases line up with TRBD2. CDR3 bases: TGTGCCAGCAGTGCCACTAGCGGCAGGTACAATGAGCAGTTCTTC. This encodes CASSATSGRYNEQFF.